Listed below are T cell receptor beta chains from one sample, sequenced in a study of T cell changes during pregnancy in multiple sclerosis. Method: immunoSEQ multiplex PCR; TCRdb's copy keeps in-frame clones and lacks some. Of 78,000 or so clones in the sample, roughly nine tenths were seen once. Sequencing was performed on peripheral blood, taken before pregnancy. The receptor source for this set is a female donor with multiple sclerosis, enrolled in a pregnancy study. CDR3s include the opening cysteine and the closing phenylalanine or tryptophan. D genes are given only for firm matches. The size of a clone is reported for some rows only, either as once, few or many, or as a class for expanded clones.

V	J	D	size	DNA	CDR3
TRBV5-6	TRBJ1-2	NA	NA	TGTGCCAGCAGCCCCGGTTATAACTATGGCTACACCTTC	CASSPGYNYGYTF
TRBV4-1	TRBJ2-7	TRBD1	NA	TGCGCCAGCAGCCAAGCCGGGACAGGGAAAACCTACGAGCAGTACTTC	CASSQAGTGKTYEQYF
TRBV7-9	TRBJ1-3	NA	NA	TGTGCCAGCAGCTTAGCGCAGAACGGAAACACCATATATTTT	CASSLAQNGNTIYF
TRBV2	TRBJ2-5	NA	NA	TGTGCCAGCGGATTGATCAACAGCCAAGAGACCCAGTACTTC	CASGLINSQETQYF
TRBV5-1	TRBJ2-3	NA	NA	TGCGCCAGCGGCCAGGGACGGGCAGGGGTAGATACGCAGTATTTT	CASGQGRAGVDTQYF
TRBV21-1	TRBJ1-2	NA	once	NA	CASISWAQGSYGYTF
TRBV2	TRBJ2-5	NA	NA	TGTGCCAGCAGTCCCGACTGGGAGACCCAGTACTTC	CASSPDWETQYF
TRBV5-8	TRBJ2-7	TRBD1	NA	TGTGCCAGCAGCTCAAGGGGGCCGGGCTACGAGCAGTACTTC	CASSSRGPGYEQYF
TRBV5-1	TRBJ2-2	NA	NA	TGCGCCAGCAATCGGGGATCAAACACCGGGGAGCTGTTTTTT	CASNRGSNTGELFF
TRBV6-1	TRBJ1-5	TRBD1	NA	TGTGCCAGCAGTGAACTCTGGACAGGGAGGATTCAGCCCCAGCATTTT	CASSELWTGRIQPQHF
TRBV21-1	TRBJ2-7	NA	NA	TGTGCCAGCAGCAAATGGGGGAGGTTTACCTACGAGCAGTACTTC	CASSKWGRFTYEQYF
TRBV7-2	TRBJ2-1	NA	NA	TGTGCCAGCAGCTTAGGGGGGGGGACAATCGATGAGCAGTTCTTC	CASSLGGGTIDEQFF
TRBV27	TRBJ2-1	TRBD1	NA	TGTGCCAGCAGTTCGGGACAGGGGTATGAGCAGTTCTTC	CASSSGQGYEQFF
TRBV7-6	TRBJ2-3	NA	NA	TGTGCCAGCAGCTTAAGTACGGCGGGGCACCTAGATACGCAGTATTTT	CASSLSTAGHLDTQYF
TRBV5-1	TRBJ1-6	TRBD1	NA	TGCGCCAGCAGCGTGGGACAGGGGGCGAGTTCACCCCTCCACTTT	CASSVGQGASSPLHF
TRBV27	TRBJ1-6	NA	NA	TGTGCCAGCAGGTTTTGGGGGGTAGTTGATTCACCCCTCCACTTT	CASRFWGVVDSPLHF
TRBV5-4	TRBJ2-3	TRBD2	NA	TGTGCCAGCAGCAATAGACTAGCCACAGATACGCAGTATTTT	CASSNRLATDTQYF
TRBV19	TRBJ1-5	TRBD1	NA	TGTGCCAGTAGTAGGGCCCAGGGGGCTAATCAGCCCCAGCATTTT	CASSRAQGANQPQHF
TRBV19	TRBJ1-6	TRBD1	few	TGTGCCAGTAGTATAGGGACAGGGCCTAATTCACCCCTCCACTTT	CASSIGTGPNSPLHF
TRBV7-8	TRBJ2-1	TRBD1	NA	TGTGCCAGCAGCGTAGACTGGGACAGCAAAGGGGTCAATGAGCAGTTCTTC	CASSVDWDSKGVNEQFF
TRBV6-1	TRBJ1-6	NA	few	TGTGCCAGCAATCCCTTCTCGAGCGGTTCACCCCTCCACTTT	CASNPFSSGSPLHF
TRBV27	TRBJ2-7	TRBD1	NA	TGTGCCAGCAGTTTATTAGGGGGACAGGGGGCGTACGAGCAGTACTTC	CASSLLGGQGAYEQYF
TRBV14	TRBJ2-2	TRBD2	NA	TGTGCCAGCAGCCAAGCGGGTCCCCGGGGGGGAAGAACCGGGGAGCTGTTTTTT	CASSQAGPRGGRTGELFF
TRBV10-2	TRBJ2-1	TRBD2	NA	TGCGCCAGCAGTGAGTCTCGGGGACTACTATACAATGAGCAGTTCTTC	CASSESRGLLYNEQFF
TRBV2	TRBJ2-7	NA	NA	TGTGCCAGCAGTGTGTCAGGGTACAGGGAGCAGTACTTC	CASSVSGYREQYF
TRBV20-1	TRBJ2-1	TRBD1	NA	TGCAGTGCTCCAGGGGGCCGTCAGTTCTTC	CSAPGGRQFF
TRBV5-1	TRBJ2-7	TRBD1	once	TGCGCCAGCAGTCCCTTGCCACGGACAGGGTTGTACGAGCAGTACTTC	CASSPLPRTGLYEQYF
TRBV27	TRBJ1-5	NA	NA	TGTGCCAGCAGTCCAGGGGTAGATAGCAATCAGCCCCAGCATTTT	CASSPGVDSNQPQHF
TRBV18	TRBJ2-3	NA	NA	TGTGCCAGCTCACCACCATCTAGCGTAGATACGCAGTATTTT	CASSPPSSVDTQYF
TRBV5-5	TRBJ1-1	NA	NA	TGTGCCAGCAGCTTTGAGTTCACAGGGAACACTGAAGCTTTCTTT	CASSFEFTGNTEAFF
TRBV18	TRBJ1-1	NA	few	TGTGCCAGCTCACCACCGGAGGGTAACACTGAAGCTTTCTTT	CASSPPEGNTEAFF
TRBV2	TRBJ2-3	NA	NA	TGTGCCAGCAGTGAAGGGCCCTCATGGGGGGCAGATACGCAGTATTTT	CASSEGPSWGADTQYF
TRBV6-1	TRBJ2-3	TRBD2	once	TGTGCCAGCAGTGAAGCTATTAGCGGGGGCGCAGATACGCAGTATTTT	CASSEAISGGADTQYF
TRBV9	TRBJ2-2	TRBD2	NA	TGTGCCAGCAGCGTTAGCGGGGGGGTCGGCGGGGAGCTGTTTTTT	CASSVSGGVGGELFF
TRBV5-8	TRBJ2-3	NA	NA	TGTGCCAGCAGCTCCAGAGGACAGATCACAGATACGCAGTATTTT	CASSSRGQITDTQYF
TRBV5-1	TRBJ2-1	TRBD2	NA	TGCGCCAGCAGCTTGTCTGGGACTACTCACAATGAGCAGTTCTTC	CASSLSGTTHNEQFF